What follows are 26 T cell receptor beta chains derived from one specimen sequenced in a study of blood T cell repertoires in COVID-19. Here immunoSEQ multiplex PCR was the method, and the copy in TCRdb shows in-frame clones only, minus some. The sample holds roughly 60,000 clones; almost 85% are singletons and the top ten take over 3.5%. The sample comprised peripheral blood. Every receptor here comes from a man in his sixties with acute or convalescent COVID-19.

The V gene is TRBV5-1, the J gene TRBJ2-2, with 8 positions matching TRBD1. The CDR3 covers 15 residues. With 7 bases clipped from V and 0 bases from J, the junction kept 5 bases outside the gene matches. CDR1 and CDR2 from the germline V gene are SGHRS and YFSETQ. CDR3 sequence: CASGEQGANTGELFF. CDR3 sequence (DNA): TGCGCCAGCGGAGAACAGGGGGCGAACACCGGGGAGCTGTTTTTT.

J is TRBJ2-5 and V is TRBV7-2; possible D gene TRBD2, 6 bases. V was clipped by 5 bases and J by 5 bases, with 18 bases between them. The CDR3 has 15 amino acids. Germline CDR1 SGHTA, CDR2 FQGNSA. The CDR3 coding sequence is TGTGCCAGCAGCCCCGGACCGATGGGAGGCGAGACCCAGTACTTC. This codes for CASSPGPMGGETQYF.

In this sample, this clone turned up a few times. This chain links TRBV11-2 with TRBJ1-2; D unresolved. The CDR3 is 11 residues long. Trimming removed 5 bases from V and 7 bases from J, with 8 bases in between. From germline, CDR1 is SGHAT and CDR2 FQNNGV. The CDR3 reads CASSRGSGYTF. Written as DNA, the CDR3 is TGTGCCAGCAGCCGAGGGAGTGGCTACACCTTC.

The chain joins TRBV2 to TRBJ2-3; D ambiguous. V was trimmed by 5 bases and J by 2 bases, leaving 11 bases between them. In germline, CDR1 is SNHLY, CDR2 FYNNEI. The CDR3 runs to 14 residues. The CDR3, as DNA: TGTGCCAGCAGTAGAGGAACTATCACAGATACGCAGTATTTT. This translates into CASSRGTITDTQYF.

The J gene is TRBJ1-2, the V gene TRBV5-1, with 8 positions matching TRBD1. Germline CDR1 and CDR2: SGHRS and YFSETQ. J was trimmed by 7 bases and V by 0 bases; bases with no gene match: 8. This CDR3 is built from 15 residues. The CDR3, as DNA: TGCGCCAGCAGCTTGGCTACTCAGGGGGCAGCTGGCTACACCTTC. Amino acids: CASSLATQGAAGYTF.

This clone was seen a few times. The chain uses TRBV11-2 and TRBJ2-1, with D possibly TRBD2 on 6 matching bases. Trimming took 5 bases from V and 12 from J, leaving 14 bases between them. CDR1 and CDR2 (germline): SGHAT, FQNNGV. The CDR3 has 12 amino acids. CDR3 DNA sequence: TGTGCCAGCAGCCCGACTAGTCCGGCGCAGTTCTTC. Residues: CASSPTSPAQFF. The full variable domain, in which reference TRBV11-2 and TRBJ2-1 provide the parts outside the CDR3, is EAGVAQSPRYKIIEKRQSVAFWCNPISGHATLYWYQQILGQGPKLLIQFQNNGVVDDSQLPKDRFSAERLKGVDSTLKIQPAKLEDSAVYLCASSPTSPAQFFGPGTRLTVL.

V gene TRBV4-1 combines with J gene TRBJ1-2; TRBD1 aligns across 7 bases. CDR3 size: 16 residues. V shed 0 bases and J 2 bases; nucleotides not matched to a gene: 6. CDR1 and CDR2 (germline): MGHRA, YSYEKL. The CDR3 sequence is CASSQDGDRGNYGYTF. The CDR3, as DNA: TGCGCCAGCAGCCAAGATGGGGACAGAGGAAACTATGGCTACACCTTC.

J is TRBJ1-2 and V is TRBV30, with D unresolved. CDR1 GTSNPN and CDR2 SVGIG come from the germline V gene (reference sequence). The CDR3 is 10 residues long. The V end was cut by 2 bases, the J end by 8 bases, with 6 bases between. CDR3 sequence (DNA): TGTGCCTGGAGTCCCCCGGGCTACACCTTC. This sequence encodes CAWSPPGYTF.

For the CDR3, the DNA is TGTGCCAGCAGCGCAGCCGCAGGGTATGGCTACACCTTC. Amino acid sequence: CASSAAAGYGYTF. The genes are TRBV9 and TRBJ1-2; D is possibly TRBD1 (5 bases). The CDR3 length is 13 residues. The V end lost 3 bases, the J end lost 5 bases, and 11 bases lay between the germline ends. Per germline, CDR1 SGDLS and CDR2 YYNGEE.

The J gene is TRBJ2-6, the V gene TRBV4-1; 7 nucleotides line up with TRBD2. In germline, CDR1 is MGHRA, CDR2 YSYEKL. The CDR3 is 18 residues long. The V segment lost 4 bases and the J segment 0 bases; nucleotides outside the gene matches: 9. CDR3 sequence: CASSPYPRTSSGANVLTF. The CDR3 nucleotides read TGCGCCAGCAGCCCGTATCCTCGGACTAGCTCTGGGGCCAACGTCCTGACTTTC.

DNA for the CDR3: TGTGCCAGCAGGCCTCGAGGGACATCACAGCCCCAGCATTTT. Amino acid sequence: CASRPRGTSQPQHF. This chain links TRBV6-5 with TRBJ1-5; D is perhaps TRBD1 (6 bases). Per germline, CDR1 MNHEY and CDR2 SVGAGI. The CDR3 consists of 14 residues. The V end was cut by 6 bases, the J end by 7 bases, with 16 bases between.

This chain links TRBV6-5 with TRBJ1-1; TRBD1 matches 9 bases. The V gene's germline CDR1 is MNHEY and CDR2 SVGAGI. Trimming removed 6 bases from V and 4 bases from J; junction bases left unmatched: 9. The CDR3 extends over 15 amino acids. The chain's CDR3 is CASSTPSTGGTEAFF. CDR3 DNA sequence: TGTGCCAGCAGCACGCCGTCGACAGGGGGCACTGAAGCTTTCTTT.

The CDR3 here is CASSQSWDRPSTDTQYF. In DNA, the CDR3 is TGCGCCAGCAGTCAATCCTGGGACAGGCCAAGCACAGATACGCAGTATTTT. The V gene is TRBV23-1, the J gene TRBJ2-3; 8 bases agree with TRBD1. TRBV23-1 is placed among ORFs of uncertain function. V lost 0 bases and J lost 0; bases outside the gene matches: 5. This CDR3 comprises 17 residues.

The V gene is TRBV30, the J gene TRBJ1-6; D is unresolved. CDR3 size: 14 residues. V was trimmed by 2 bases and J by 8 bases, leaving 13 bases between them. Germline CDR1 is GTSNPN and CDR2 is SVGIG (reference sequence). CDR3 in amino acids: CAWSPLTRDSPLHF. CDR3 coding DNA: TGTGCCTGGAGTCCCCTCACTCGAGATTCACCCCTCCACTTT.

By its share, this clone is medium-sized. The chain joins TRBV29-1 to TRBJ1-2, with 9 nucleotides matching TRBD1. V trimming: 6 bases; J trimming: 6 bases; junction bases outside the gene matches: 8. The CDR3 sequence is 13 residues long. Germline V gene data show CDR1 as SQVTM and CDR2 as ANQGSEA. CDR3 nucleotides: TGCAGCGTACACCGGACAGGGGTGGATGGCTACACCTTC. Protein product: CSVHRTGVDGYTF. Filled out from reference TRBV29-1 and TRBJ1-2, the complete variable domain reads SAVISQKPSRDICQRGTSLTIQCQVDSQVTMMFWYRQQPGQSLTLIATANQGSEATYESGFVIDKFPISRPNLTFSTLTVSNMSPEDSSIYLCSVHRTGVDGYTFGSGTRLTVV.

The chain combines TRBV7-3 with TRBJ2-3; 12 bases fit TRBD2. The trim removed 3 bases at V and 3 bases at J, leaving 1 base unmatched. Germline lookup yields CDR1 SGHTA and CDR2 FQGTGA. CDR3 length: 15 amino acids. The CDR3 sequence is CASSLLAGGTDTQYF. In nucleotides, the CDR3 is TGTGCCAGCAGCTTGCTAGCGGGGGGGACAGATACGCAGTATTTT.

This chain joins TRBV7-2 and TRBJ1-2; D is possibly TRBD1 (5 bases). The CDR3 is made up of 13 amino acids. CDR1 and CDR2 (germline): SGHTA, FQGNSA. The germline V and J ends were trimmed by 4 bases and 5 bases, with 11 bases remaining between them. The CDR3: CASSSLGPYGYTF. In DNA, the CDR3 is TGTGCCAGCAGCTCCTTGGGGCCTTATGGCTACACCTTC.

This sequence joins TRBV18 and TRBJ1-3, with TRBD1 identical over 10 bases. CDR1 is KGHSH and CDR2 is LQKENI in the germline V gene. Trimming at V came to 3 bases and at J to 3 bases, leaving 5 bases not matched to a gene. The CDR3 is 16 amino acids. As DNA, the CDR3 is TGTGCCAGCTCACCCCCCGGGACAGGGGTTGGAAACACCATATATTTT. It encodes CASSPPGTGVGNTIYF.

This CDR3 reads CASSAGQQSYTEAFF. In DNA, the CDR3 is TGTGCCAGCAGTGCGGGACAGCAAAGTTACACTGAAGCTTTCTTT. This sequence joins TRBV27 and TRBJ1-1, with 7 bases lining up with TRBD1. The germline V gene has CDR1 MNHEY and CDR2 SMNVEV (reference sequence). There are 15 residues in the CDR3. The V and J ends lost 5 bases and 3 bases, in that order; junction bases with no gene match: 9.

The J gene is TRBJ1-1, the V gene TRBV6-5; tentative D call: TRBD1 (5 bases). V was clipped by 8 bases and J by 1 base, with 14 bases between them. Germline values: CDR1 MNHEY, CDR2 SVGAGI. This CDR3 has 14 residues. CDR3 in amino acids: CASAPGRGNTEAFF. As DNA, the CDR3 is TGTGCCAGCGCGCCGGGGCGGGGGAACACTGAAGCTTTCTTT.

The rearrangement links TRBV19 to TRBJ2-5; maybe TRBD2 (5 bases). Germline V gene lookup returns CDR1 LNHDA and CDR2 SQIVND (reference sequence). The CDR3 covers 18 residues. V lost 7 bases and J lost 2, with 26 bases in between. This CDR3 is CASTDDLGRITRQETQYF. The CDR3 region has the DNA TGTGCCAGTACCGATGACCTAGGGAGAATCACGCGGCAAGAGACCCAGTACTTC.

This clone was seen only a few times. The rearrangement joins TRBV5-4 to TRBJ2-1; the match to TRBD2 covers 8 bases. J was trimmed by 2 bases and V by 9 bases; bases with no gene match: 16. CDR1 SGHNT and CDR2 YYREEE come from the germline V gene (reference sequence). The CDR3 is 17 amino acids. CDR3 coding DNA: TGTGCCACCCTGCGATCCGGGGGGGCCGTCACCTACAATGAGCAGTTCTTC. It specifies CATLRSGGAVTYNEQFF. Variable domain in full (rest from reference TRBV5-4 and TRBJ2-1): ETGVTQSPTHLIKTRGQQVTLRCSSQSGHNTVSWYQQALGQGPQFIFQYYREEENGRGNFPPRFSGLQFPNYSSELNVNALELDDSALYLCATLRSGGAVTYNEQFFGPGTRLTVL.

The chain recombines TRBV29-1 with TRBJ1-1; tentative D call: TRBD1 (6 bases). The CDR3 is made up of 13 amino acids. Trimming left V 5 bases short and J 0 bases short, with 10 bases between. Germline loops: CDR1 SQVTM, CDR2 ANQGSEA. The chain's CDR3 is CSVSDRLNTEAFF. As DNA, the CDR3 is TGCAGCGTTTCAGACAGGCTGAACACTGAAGCTTTCTTT.

The chain has TRBV5-6 and TRBJ1-4; D is unclear. The V gene lost 1 base and the J gene lost 7 bases, with 11 bases spanning the gap. This CDR3 is 14 amino acids long. Germline V gives CDR1 SGHDT, CDR2 YYEEEE. The CDR3 DNA reads TGTGCCAGCAGCTTGAATAGTGCCGGTGAAAAACTGTTTTTT. This encodes CASSLNSAGEKLFF.

Concerning this clone: Other nucleotide sequences from this sample produce the same CDR3. V usage is TRBV5-1 and J usage is TRBJ2-7; D not resolved. V was shortened by 0 bases and J by 3 bases, with 7 bases between the two germline ends. This CDR3 comprises 13 residues. Germline CDR1 is SGHRS and CDR2 is YFSETQ. The CDR3 DNA sequence: TGCGCCAGCAGCTTGGGGCAAAACTACGAGCAGTACTTC. This codes for CASSLGQNYEQYF.

The V and J genes are TRBV7-2 and TRBJ2-1, with 10 bases identical to TRBD1. Germline CDR1 reads SGHTA; CDR2 reads FQGNSA. The CDR3 extends over 16 amino acids. V trimming: 5 bases; J trimming: 8 bases; junction bases outside the gene matches: 12. Written as DNA, the CDR3 is TGTGCCAGCAGCCCAAACCGGGACAGGGGTAGGGATGAGCAGTTCTTC. It translates to CASSPNRDRGRDEQFF.